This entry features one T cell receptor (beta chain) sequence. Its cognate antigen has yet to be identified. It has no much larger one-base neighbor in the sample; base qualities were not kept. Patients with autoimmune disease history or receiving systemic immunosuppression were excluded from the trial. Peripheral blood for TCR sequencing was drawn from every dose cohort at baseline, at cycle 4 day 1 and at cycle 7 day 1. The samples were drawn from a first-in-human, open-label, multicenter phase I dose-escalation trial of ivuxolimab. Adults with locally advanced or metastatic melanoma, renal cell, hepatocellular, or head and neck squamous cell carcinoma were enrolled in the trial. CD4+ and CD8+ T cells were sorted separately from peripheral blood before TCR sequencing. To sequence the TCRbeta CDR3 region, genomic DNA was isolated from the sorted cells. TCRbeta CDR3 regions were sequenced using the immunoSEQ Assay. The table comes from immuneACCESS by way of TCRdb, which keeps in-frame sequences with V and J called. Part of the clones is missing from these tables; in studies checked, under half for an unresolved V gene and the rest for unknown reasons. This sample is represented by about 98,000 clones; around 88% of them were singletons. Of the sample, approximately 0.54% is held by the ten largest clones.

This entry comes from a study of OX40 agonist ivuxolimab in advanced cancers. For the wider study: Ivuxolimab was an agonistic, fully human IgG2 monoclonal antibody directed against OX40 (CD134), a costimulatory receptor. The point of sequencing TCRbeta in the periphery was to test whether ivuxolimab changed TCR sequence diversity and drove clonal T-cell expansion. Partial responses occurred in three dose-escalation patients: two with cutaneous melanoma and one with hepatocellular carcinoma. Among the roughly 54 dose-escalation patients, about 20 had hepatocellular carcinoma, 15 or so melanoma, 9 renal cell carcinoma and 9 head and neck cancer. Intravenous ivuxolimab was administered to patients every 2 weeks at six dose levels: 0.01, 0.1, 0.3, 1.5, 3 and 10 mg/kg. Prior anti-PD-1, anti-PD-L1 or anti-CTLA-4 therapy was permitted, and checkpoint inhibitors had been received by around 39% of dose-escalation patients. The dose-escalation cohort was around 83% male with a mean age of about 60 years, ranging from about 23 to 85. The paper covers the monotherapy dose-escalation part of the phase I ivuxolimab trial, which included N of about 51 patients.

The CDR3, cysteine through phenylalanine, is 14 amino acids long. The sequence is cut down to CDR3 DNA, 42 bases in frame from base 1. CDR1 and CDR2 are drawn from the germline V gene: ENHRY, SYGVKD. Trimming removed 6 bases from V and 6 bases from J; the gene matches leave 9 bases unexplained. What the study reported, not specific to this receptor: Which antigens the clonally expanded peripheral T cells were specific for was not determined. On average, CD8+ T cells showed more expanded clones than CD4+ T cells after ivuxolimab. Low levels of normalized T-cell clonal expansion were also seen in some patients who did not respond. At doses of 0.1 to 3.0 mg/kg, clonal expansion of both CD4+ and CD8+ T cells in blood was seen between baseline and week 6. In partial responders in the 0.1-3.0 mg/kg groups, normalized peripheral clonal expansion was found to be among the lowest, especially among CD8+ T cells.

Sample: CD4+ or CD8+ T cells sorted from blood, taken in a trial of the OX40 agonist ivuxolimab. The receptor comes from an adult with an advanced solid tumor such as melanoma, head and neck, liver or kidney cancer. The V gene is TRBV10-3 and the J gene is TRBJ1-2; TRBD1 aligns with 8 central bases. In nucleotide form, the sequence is TGTGCCATCAGCGAGGACAGGGAGGTCCATGGCTACACCTTC. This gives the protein CAISEDREVHGYTF.